These 18 T cell receptor beta chains were all obtained from the same sample, sequenced in a study of cytomegalovirus exposure and HLA in healthy donors. PCR involved 60 Vbeta and 13 Jbeta primers. Some clones are missing from TCRdb's copy, which holds only in-frame ones; the method was immunoSEQ multiplex PCR. Here the sample spans some 90,000 clones, around three quarters being singletons. The sequencing input was PBMCs. The receptors were sampled from a man younger than 40 in good health and CMV-seronegative.

The V gene is TRBV5-6, the J gene TRBJ2-5, with 7 bases fitting TRBD1. V gave up 0 bases and J gave up 4 bases; unmatched junction bases: 9. Germline CDR1 SGHDT, CDR2 YYEEEE. The CDR3 contains 16 residues. The CDR3, as DNA: TGTGCCAGCAGCTTGGCAGTCAGACAGGGATTAGAGACCCAGTACTTC. Protein product: CASSLAVRQGLETQYF.

V gene TRBV6-6 combines with J gene TRBJ1-1; D gene ambiguous. The CDR3 length is 14 residues. Germline CDR1 reads MNHNY; CDR2 reads SVGAGI (reference sequence). V lost 7 bases and J 1 base, leaving 13 bases between the germline ends. The CDR3 region is CASTHEGGNTEAFF. The CDR3 region has the DNA TGTGCCAGCACCCACGAAGGAGGGAACACTGAAGCTTTCTTT.

The CDR3 protein is CASSPLATNEKLFF. The CDR3 coding sequence is TGTGCCAGCTCCCCCCTTGCAACTAATGAAAAACTGTTTTTT. This rearrangement joins TRBV18 to TRBJ1-4; D is uncertain. CDR3 length: 14 residues. Trimming pared 6 bases from V and 0 bases from J, leaving 8 bases between. Looked up from germline, CDR1 is KGHSH and CDR2 is LQKENI.

CDR3 in amino acids: CASSSARFPSLYYGYTF. CDR3 DNA sequence: TGTGCCAGCAGTTCAGCCAGGTTCCCGAGCTTGTACTATGGCTACACCTTC. The genes are TRBV7-2 and TRBJ1-2, with D unclear. V was cut by 6 bases and J by 3 bases, with 23 bases left in between. This CDR3 has 17 amino acids. Germline assignment: CDR1 SGHTA and CDR2 FQGNSA.

The chain combines TRBV2 with TRBJ1-2; D uncertain. With 2 bases removed from V and 4 bases from J, the gap between germline ends came to 14 bases. The CDR3 consists of 15 residues. Germline V gives CDR1 SNHLY, CDR2 FYNNEI. The DNA of the CDR3 is TGTGCCAGCAGTGAATTCCATGCCGGGATCTATGGCTACACCTTC. It yields the protein CASSEFHAGIYGYTF.

The chain has TRBV10-3 and TRBJ2-5; D is unresolved. The germline V and J ends were trimmed by 0 bases and 2 bases, with 10 bases remaining between them. The CDR3 covers 15 residues. The germline CDR1 and CDR2 sequences are ENHRY and SYGVKD. CDR3 DNA: TGTGCCATCAGTGAGTCAAACAGAGAGCAAGAGACCCAGTACTTC. Residues: CAISESNREQETQYF.

The J gene is TRBJ1-2, the V gene TRBV6-5; D gene ambiguous. Trimming removed 2 bases at V and 0 bases at J, with 7 bases between. CDR3 length: 14 amino acids. The germline V gene encodes CDR1 MNHEY and CDR2 SVGAGI. The CDR3: CASSYADPNYGYTF. In nucleotides, the CDR3 is TGTGCCAGCAGTTACGCAGATCCTAACTATGGCTACACCTTC.

The genes are TRBV10-3 and TRBJ1-6; D is unresolved. The V gene's germline CDR1 is ENHRY and CDR2 SYGVKD. CDR3 length: 13 residues. V lost 5 bases and J 12 bases, leaving 14 bases between the germline ends. The CDR3 reads CAISTGLYGPLHF. CDR3 DNA: TGTGCCATCAGTACCGGACTGTACGGACCCCTCCACTTT.

The rearrangement uses TRBV5-1 and TRBJ1-1; TRBD1 is a possible D gene (5 bases). Trimming pared 5 bases from V and 4 bases from J, leaving 15 bases between. The length of the CDR3 is 14 residues. Germline CDR1 reads SGHRS; CDR2 reads YFSETQ. CDR3 sequence reads: CASSMGQTLTEAFF. Written as DNA, the CDR3 is TGCGCCAGCAGTATGGGGCAGACACTCACTGAAGCTTTCTTT.

J is TRBJ2-5 and V is TRBV7-9; maybe TRBD1 (5 bases). Germline CDR1 SEHNR, CDR2 FQNEAQ (reference sequence). The V end was cut by 1 base, the J end by 1 base, with 16 bases between. The CDR3 covers 17 residues. The CDR3 region has the DNA TGTGCCAGCAGCTTAGGGGTTGGGGCAAACACCCAAGAGACCCAGTACTTC. Amino acid sequence: CASSLGVGANTQETQYF.

The V gene is TRBV6-5, the J gene TRBJ2-2; D remains unclear. Germline V gene data show CDR1 as MNHEY and CDR2 as SVGAGI. The CDR3 runs 13 residues. V was trimmed by 4 bases and J by 12 bases, leaving 15 bases between them. This chain's CDR3 is CASSLIETRKLFF. CDR3 nucleotides: TGTGCCAGCAGTTTAATAGAGACAAGGAAGCTGTTTTTT.

The rearrangement joins TRBV7-2 to TRBJ2-7; 7 bases line up with TRBD2. Germline V gene lookup returns CDR1 SGHTA and CDR2 FQGNSA. The trim removed 4 bases at V and 6 bases at J, leaving 0 bases unmatched. CDR3 length equals 11 residues. The CDR3 bases are TGTGCCAGCAGCTCGGGAGGCGAGCAGTACTTC. Its translation is CASSSGGEQYF.

This chain links TRBV9 with TRBJ2-2, with TRBD2 as a possible D gene (5 bases). V lost 5 bases, J lost 4 bases, and 9 bases lay in between. This CDR3 is 13 amino acids long. Germline V gene data show CDR1 as SGDLS and CDR2 as YYNGEE. CDR3 DNA: TGTGCCAGCAGTCAAGGGAGCACCGGGGAGCTGTTTTTT. It codes for CASSQGSTGELFF.

The V gene is TRBV5-5, the J gene TRBJ1-5; D is perhaps TRBD1 (5 bases). V was cut by 4 bases and J by 1 base, with 12 bases left in between. CDR3 length: 15 amino acids. Germline loops: CDR1 SGHKS, CDR2 YYEKEE (reference sequence). In DNA, the CDR3 is TGTGCCAGCAGCCCCGGGCGGGGGAGCAATCAGCCCCAGCATTTT. Translated: CASSPGRGSNQPQHF.

This clone has only one observation. The chain uses TRBV19 and TRBJ2-2; 7 bases line up with TRBD1. This CDR3 contains 20 residues. Germline CDR1 is LNHDA and CDR2 is SQIVND (reference sequence). Trimming removed 4 bases from V and 2 bases from J; junction bases left unmatched: 19. CDR3 nucleotide sequence: TGTGCCAGTAGTACCGGCTATATCCGACGGGACAGATTTAACACCGGGGAGCTGTTTTTT. It specifies CASSTGYIRRDRFNTGELFF.

The chain has TRBV5-6 and TRBJ2-2; 7 bases agree with TRBD1. Germline V gene sequence: CDR1 SGHDT, CDR2 YYEEEE. CDR3 size: 18 residues. V lost 2 bases and J lost 2; bases outside the gene matches: 12. The CDR3 nucleotides are TGTGCCAGCAGCTTATACAGGGGCCGCCCGAGTAACACCGGGGAGCTGTTTTTT. Translated, it gives CASSLYRGRPSNTGELFF.

A few counts support this clone. The V call is TRBV29-1, the J call TRBJ2-6, with D perhaps matching TRBD1 (5 bases). V dropped 7 bases and J dropped 4 bases, with 11 bases sitting between them. CDR3 length: 13 amino acids. Per the germline V gene, CDR1 is SQVTM and CDR2 is ANQGSEA. The CDR3 reads CSARALGANVLTF. The CDR3 DNA reads TGCAGCGCCAGGGCTCTGGGGGCCAACGTCCTGACTTTC.

This clone turned up a few times. The chain links TRBV5-1 to TRBJ1-1; tentatively, D is TRBD1 (5 bases). The germline V and J ends were trimmed by 1 base and 5 bases, with 12 bases remaining between them. There are 14 residues in the CDR3. Germline V CDR1 and CDR2: SGHRS, YFSETQ. The CDR3 spells CASSLSGGTTEAFF. The CDR3 nucleotides read TGCGCCAGCAGCTTGTCGGGGGGGACGACTGAAGCTTTCTTT.